The present TCR beta chain was sequenced within a study of monozygotic twins with inflammatory bowel disease. Reprocessing the 5' RACE reads, TCRdb reports a single entry for every CDR3 protein and omits DNA. The table gives about 160,000 distinct CDR3 sequences; the top ten clones make up under 3.5% of it. The CDR3 consists of 14 residues. The rearrangement links TRBV12-3 or TRBV12-4 to TRBJ2-1; TCRdb's D call of TRBD1 is untestable without DNA. The sample consisted of blood. This sequence was found in a human donor with ulcerative colitis or Crohn's disease, or a healthy co-twin of an affected twin (not recorded which). The CDR3 region is CASRAGPGGNEQFF.